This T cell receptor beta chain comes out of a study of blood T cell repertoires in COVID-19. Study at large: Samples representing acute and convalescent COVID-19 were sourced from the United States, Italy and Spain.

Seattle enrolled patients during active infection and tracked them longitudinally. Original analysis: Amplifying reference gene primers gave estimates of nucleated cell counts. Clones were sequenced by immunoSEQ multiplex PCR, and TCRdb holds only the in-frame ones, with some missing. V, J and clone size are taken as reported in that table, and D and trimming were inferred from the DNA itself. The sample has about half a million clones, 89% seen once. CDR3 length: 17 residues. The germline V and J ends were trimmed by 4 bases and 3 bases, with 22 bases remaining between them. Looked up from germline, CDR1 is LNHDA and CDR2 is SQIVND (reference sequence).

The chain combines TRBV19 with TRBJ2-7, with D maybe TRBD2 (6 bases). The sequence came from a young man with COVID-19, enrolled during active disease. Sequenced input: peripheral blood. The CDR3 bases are TGTGCCAGTAGTAAGGGCGGGATCAATGAGGGTCACTACGAGCAGTACTTC. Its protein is CASSKGGINEGHYEQYF.